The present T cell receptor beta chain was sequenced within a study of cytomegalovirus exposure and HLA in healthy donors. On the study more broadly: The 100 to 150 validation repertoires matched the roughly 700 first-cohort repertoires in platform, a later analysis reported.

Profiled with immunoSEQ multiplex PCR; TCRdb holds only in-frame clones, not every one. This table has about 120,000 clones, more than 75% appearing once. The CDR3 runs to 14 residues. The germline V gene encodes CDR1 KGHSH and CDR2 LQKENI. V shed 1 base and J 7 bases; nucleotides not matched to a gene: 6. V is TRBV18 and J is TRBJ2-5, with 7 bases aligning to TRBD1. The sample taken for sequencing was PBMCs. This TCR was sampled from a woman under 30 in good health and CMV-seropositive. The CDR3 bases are TGTGCCAGCTCACCACTGGGACAGATAGCGACCCAGTACTTC. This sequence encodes CASSPLGQIATQYF.